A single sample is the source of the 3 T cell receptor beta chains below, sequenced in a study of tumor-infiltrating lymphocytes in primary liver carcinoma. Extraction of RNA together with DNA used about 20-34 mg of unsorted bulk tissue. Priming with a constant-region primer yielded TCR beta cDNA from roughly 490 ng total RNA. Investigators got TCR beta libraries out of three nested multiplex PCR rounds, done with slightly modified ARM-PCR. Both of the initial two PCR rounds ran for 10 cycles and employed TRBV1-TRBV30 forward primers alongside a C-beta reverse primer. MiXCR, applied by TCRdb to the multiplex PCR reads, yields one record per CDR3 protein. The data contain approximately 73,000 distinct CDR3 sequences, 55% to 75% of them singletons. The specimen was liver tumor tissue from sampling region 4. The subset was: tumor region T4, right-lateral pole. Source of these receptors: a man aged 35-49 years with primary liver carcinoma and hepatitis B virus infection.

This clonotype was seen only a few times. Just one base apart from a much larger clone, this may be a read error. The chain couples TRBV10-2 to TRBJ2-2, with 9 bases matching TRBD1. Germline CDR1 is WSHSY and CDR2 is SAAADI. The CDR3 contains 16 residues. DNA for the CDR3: TGCGCCAGCAGTTATCAGACAGGGGGGTACGACGGGGAGCTGGTTTTT. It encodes CASSYQTGGYDGELVF.

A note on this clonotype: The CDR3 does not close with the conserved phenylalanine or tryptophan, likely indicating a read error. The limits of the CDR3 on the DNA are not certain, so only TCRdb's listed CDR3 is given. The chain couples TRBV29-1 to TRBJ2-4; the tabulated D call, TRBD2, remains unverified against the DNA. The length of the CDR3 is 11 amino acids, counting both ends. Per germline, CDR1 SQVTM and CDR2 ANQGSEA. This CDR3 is CSVDVEGQAYY.

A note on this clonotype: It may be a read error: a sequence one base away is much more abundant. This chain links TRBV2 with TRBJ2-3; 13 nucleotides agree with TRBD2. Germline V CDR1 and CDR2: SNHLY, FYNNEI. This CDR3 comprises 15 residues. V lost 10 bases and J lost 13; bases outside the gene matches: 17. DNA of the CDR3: TGTGCCAACCAAGATCGACTAGCGGGAGGATTACGCAAGTATTTT. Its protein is CANQDRLAGGLRKYF.